This TCR beta chain was captured in a study of Ad26.COV2.S vaccination and SARS-CoV-2 variants. Study details: Donor was one of the participants in the Ad26.COV2.S arm of the COV1001 trial.

The method was immunoSEQ multiplex PCR; TCRdb's version includes in-frame clones alone and lacks a portion of them. The table records 300,000 to 350,000 clones, around 88% of them present only once. In regard to this clone: The antigen is unknown.

Study-wide results and caveats: There was reportedly substantial breadth in spike-specific CD8+ and CD4+ T cell responses after vaccination.

Noted treatment: 15 to 20 received Ad26.COV2.S at low or high dose, single or two shots; several received placebo; per-sample allocation not given. At day 63 after the first vaccine or placebo injection, samples were drawn. SARS-CoV-2 spike from the Wuhan strain was encoded by the vaccine, an Ad26 vector. The CDR3 runs 16 residues. The chain is built from TRBV21-1 and TRBJ2-1; the table's D call TRBD2 went unverified against the DNA. TRBV21-1 is a pseudogene locus. The clonotype originates from a person between 18 and 65 years old who received the Ad26.COV2.S COVID-19 vaccine or a placebo. Sequencing used peripheral blood, obtained in a trial of Ad26.COV2.S vaccine versus placebo. CDR3 protein: CAGGRASGTLGGEQFF. Written as DNA, the CDR3 is TGTGCCGGGGGAAGGGCTAGCGGGACCCTTGGGGGTGAGCAGTTCTTC.